Listed here are 14 T cell receptor beta chains from one sample, sequenced in a study of CD8 T cells in ankylosing spondylitis. Antigen specificity for these receptors is unknown. Each CDR3 protein is one row after TCRdb ran MiXCR on the 5' RACE reads. Here the sample spans roughly 700,000 distinct CDR3 sequences, 15% to 20% being singletons. General study findings and limits: A TCR beta motif made of eight highly homologous variants seemed typical of ankylosing spondylitis blood.

The sequencing sample was made of blood, either unsorted or a sorted T cell fraction (not recorded which). Every receptor here comes from a male donor with ankylosing spondylitis.

The V gene is TRBV24-1, the J gene TRBJ2-2; D unresolved. The V gene's germline CDR1 is KGHDR and CDR2 SFDVKD. The ends were cut back, 7 bases at V and 4 bases at J, with 9 bases in the middle. This CDR3 has 13 residues. The CDR3, as DNA: TGTGCCACCAGGGGCCAAAGCACCGGGGAGCTGTTTTTT. The encoded protein is CATRGQSTGELFF.

This clonotype was observed a handful of times. This chain uses TRBV7-9 with TRBJ2-1; D is undetermined. CDR3 length equals 14 residues. V was clipped by 8 bases and J by 5 bases, with 16 bases between them. From germline, CDR1 is SEHNR and CDR2 FQNEAQ (reference sequence). CDR3 bases: TGTGCCAGCGCCCTCAGACATTCCCACAATGAGCAGTTCTTC. It specifies CASALRHSHNEQFF.

The chain couples TRBV12-3 or TRBV12-4 to TRBJ1-2; D perhaps matches TRBD1 (5 bases). Trimming shortened V by 5 bases and J by 4 bases, and 17 bases separated the two germline ends. This CDR3 is built from 15 residues. CDR3 protein: CASSQPLGDGYGYTF. The CDR3 DNA follows: TGTGCCAGCAGTCAACCCTTGGGGGACGGCTATGGCTACACCTTC.

This clonotype showed up just a few times. The chain recombines TRBV2 with TRBJ2-3; D may be TRBD1 or TRBD2 (6 bases each). The CDR3 sequence is 14 residues long. Germline V lookup: CDR1 SNHLY, CDR2 FYNNEI. V lost 6 bases, J lost 5 bases, and 15 bases lay in between. CDR3: CASRGGQAGDTQYF. CDR3 in DNA: TGTGCCAGCAGGGGGGGCCAAGCAGGAGATACGCAGTATTTT.

This clonotype was observed at least ten times. This chain uses TRBV4-1 with TRBJ2-3, with TRBD1 as a possible D gene (5 bases). This CDR3 has 15 amino acids. The germline V and J ends were trimmed by 0 bases and 1 base, with 8 bases remaining between them. Per germline, CDR1 MGHRA and CDR2 YSYEKL. The chain's CDR3 is CASSQDGRGTDTQYF. The CDR3 nucleotides read TGCGCCAGCAGCCAAGATGGCAGGGGCACAGATACGCAGTATTTT.

This clonotype was seen more than once but under ten times. J is TRBJ2-3 and V is TRBV24-1; 11 positions match TRBD2. CDR1 is KGHDR, CDR2 SFDVKD, per germline. The ends lost 3 bases at V and 2 bases at J; junction bases unmatched: 6. The length of the CDR3 is 17 residues. CDR3 loop: CATSDPGTSGFTDTQYF. The DNA of the CDR3 is TGTGCCACCAGTGATCCCGGGACTAGCGGATTCACAGATACGCAGTATTTT.

Of note for this clonotype: The final CDR3 position lacks the conserved phenylalanine or tryptophan, pointing to a likely read error. The rearrangement links TRBV6-1 to TRBJ2-7, with D possibly being TRBD1 (6 bases). The V gene's germline CDR1 is MNHNS and CDR2 SASEGT. The CDR3 runs to 15 residues. CDR3 nucleotide sequence: TGTGCTAGCAGTGACGGACAGCCAGCTTCCTACGAGCAGTACATC. Translation gives CASSDGQPASYEQYI.

V gene TRBV9 combines with J gene TRBJ2-7; 7 bases are a match to TRBD2. Germline values: CDR1 SGDLS, CDR2 YYNGEE. CDR3 length: 14 amino acids. Trimming took 3 bases from V and 4 from J; bases not matched to a gene: 7. The CDR3 loop is CASSAGGVGYEQYF. The CDR3 coding sequence is TGTGCCAGCAGCGCGGGAGGCGTGGGATACGAGCAGTACTTC.

This clonotype was seen a single time. Being one base from a much bigger clone, this may be a read error. The V gene is TRBV5-6, the J gene TRBJ2-5; 10 nucleotides align to TRBD1. The V and J ends lost 4 bases and 3 bases, in that order; junction bases with no gene match: 3. The CDR3 is 14 amino acids. CDR1 is SGHDT, CDR2 YYEEEE, per germline. CDR3 bases: TGTGCCAGCAGCACCGGGACAGGGGAAGAGACCCAGTACTTC. Encoded protein: CASSTGTGEETQYF.

The CDR3 nucleotides read TGCGCCAGCAGCGTAGGGGACAGGGAACATGGCTACACCTTC. This sequence encodes CASSVGDREHGYTF. The chain combines TRBV5-1 with TRBJ1-2; 9 nucleotides align to TRBD1. Trimming cost V 4 bases and J 6 bases; bases outside gene matches: 7. The CDR3 is 14 amino acids. Germline CDR1 SGHRS, CDR2 YFSETQ.

This clonotype was recorded a few times. The chain employs TRBV10-3 and TRBJ2-3, with 16 bases lining up with TRBD2. V lost 6 bases to trimming and J lost 0 bases; unmatched junction nucleotides: 15. In germline, CDR1 is ENHRY, CDR2 SYGVKD. The CDR3 totals 21 residues. The CDR3 DNA sequence: TGTGCCATCAGAGCCCCTGGGACTAGCGGGAGGGCCGGGGTGAGCACAGATACGCAGTATTTT. This gives the protein CAIRAPGTSGRAGVSTDTQYF.

The chain is built from TRBV14 and TRBJ2-3; tentative D call: TRBD1 (5 bases). This CDR3 is 15 amino acids long. Trimming stripped 6 bases from V and 2 bases from J, with 15 bases between. Germline lookup yields CDR1 SGHDN and CDR2 FVKESK. The CDR3 DNA is TGTGCCAGCAGTACCACAGGAAAATCCACAGATACGCAGTATTTT. Amino acid sequence: CASSTTGKSTDTQYF. The whole variable domain, filled in from reference TRBV14 and TRBJ2-3, reads EAGVTQFPSHSVIEKGQTVTLRCDPISGHDNLYWYRRVMGKEIKFLLHFVKESKQDESGMPNNRFLAERTGGTYSTLKVQPAELEDSGVYFCASSTTGKSTDTQYFGPGTRLTVL.

This rearrangement joins TRBV7-2 to TRBJ2-2, with TRBD2 matching 14 bases. There are 18 residues in the CDR3. V dropped 0 bases and J dropped 6; count of bases not matched to a gene: 6. CDR1 and CDR2 from the germline V gene are SGHTA and FQGNSA. The CDR3 DNA is TGTGCCAGCAGCTTAGCAACAGGACTAGCGGGAGGCGCCGGGGAGCTGTTTTTT. Amino acids: CASSLATGLAGGAGELFF.

This chain links TRBV12-3 or TRBV12-4 with TRBJ1-4; a possible D gene is TRBD1 (5 bases). CDR3 length: 17 amino acids. Deletions cut 1 base from V and 11 bases from J, with 23 bases between. The CDR3 DNA is TGTGCCAGCAGTTTAGGGGGACCTCTGAGTGGGGGAGTGAAACTGTTTTTT. Its translation: CASSLGGPLSGGVKLFF.